The 20 T cell receptor beta chains in this list originate from one sample, sequenced in a study of blood T cell repertoires in COVID-19. Profiled with immunoSEQ multiplex PCR; TCRdb holds only in-frame clones, not every one. Among over 200,000 clones listed, around 81% were seen once. The sequenced sample was PBMCs or T cells enriched from blood (not recorded which). The receptor source for this set is a woman between 45 and 60 years old with acute COVID-19.

The CDR3 bases are TGTGCCAGCAGCTTGGGCAGAAACACTGAAGCTTTCTTT. As protein: CASSLGRNTEAFF. The chain combines TRBV7-6 with TRBJ1-1; D is unclear. The CDR3 runs to 13 residues. The V end lost 3 bases, the J end lost 2 bases, and 7 bases lay between the germline ends. CDR1 SGHVS and CDR2 FNYEAQ come from the germline V gene.

The V call is TRBV9, the J call TRBJ1-2; 7 bases map to TRBD1. CDR1 is SGDLS and CDR2 is YYNGEE in the germline V gene. The CDR3 totals 16 residues. Trimming took 0 bases from V and 8 from J; bases not matched to a gene: 13. In DNA, the CDR3 is TGTGCCAGCAGCGTAGGCCTGTCGGGCAGGGGGACAGGCTACACCTTC. As protein: CASSVGLSGRGTGYTF.

This clone was counted a single time. The V call is TRBV5-1, the J call TRBJ2-3; TRBD1 matches 8 bases. The CDR3 spans 18 residues. Germline CDR1 SGHRS, CDR2 YFSETQ. V lost 4 bases and J lost 2; bases outside the gene matches: 15. The CDR3 nucleotides read TGCGCCAGCAGCATATACCGACACGACAGGGGAGCCACAGATACGCAGTATTTT. It is translated as CASSIYRHDRGATDTQYF.

This clone was observed a single time. J is TRBJ1-2 and V is TRBV28; 8 bases match TRBD1. J gave up 4 bases and V 5 bases, and 15 bases lay outside the gene matches. Germline CDR1 and CDR2: MDHEN and SYDVKM. The CDR3 runs 17 residues. The CDR3 loop reads CASSGRQGQYASYGYTF. DNA of the CDR3: TGTGCCAGCAGTGGTCGACAGGGGCAGTATGCAAGCTATGGCTACACCTTC.

This rearrangement joins TRBV3-1 (or the pseudogene TRBV3-2) to TRBJ2-7; unclear D gene. Between the trimmed V and J ends, which lost 5 bases and 5 bases, there was a span of 7 bases. The length of the CDR3 is 11 residues. Germline V lookup: CDR1 LGHDT, CDR2 YNNKEL (reference sequence). CDR3 sequence reads: CASSKTHEQYF. CDR3 DNA: TGTGCCAGCAGCAAAACACACGAGCAGTACTTC.

V usage is TRBV24-1 and J usage is TRBJ2-2, with a weak D call TRBD2 (5 bases). Between the trimmed V and J ends, which lost 9 bases and 0 bases, there was a span of 13 bases. The CDR3 is made up of 15 amino acids. CDR1 and CDR2 (germline): KGHDR, SFDVKD. CDR3 residues: CATQEGSTNTGELFF. Here the CDR3 DNA reads TGTGCCACCCAAGAGGGCTCTACGAACACCGGGGAGCTGTTTTTT.

J is TRBJ2-1 and V is TRBV7-3; TRBD2 is a possible D gene (5 bases). CDR1 is SGHTA, CDR2 FQGTGA, per germline. Trimming pared 5 bases from V and 10 bases from J, leaving 15 bases between. This CDR3 spans 13 amino acids. The CDR3 spells CASSPDSSREQFF. As DNA, the CDR3 is TGTGCCAGCAGCCCGGACTCTAGCCGGGAGCAGTTCTTC.

This chain links TRBV7-2 with TRBJ2-5, with 9 bases aligning to TRBD1. This CDR3 has 16 amino acids. V was pared by 1 base and J by 2 bases, with 5 bases of the junction left unmatched. The germline V gene has CDR1 SGHTA and CDR2 FQGNSA. The CDR3 sequence is CASSLGLDRGQETQYF. CDR3 sequence (DNA): TGTGCCAGCAGCTTAGGGCTTGACAGGGGGCAAGAGACCCAGTACTTC.

This chain links TRBV5-1 with TRBJ2-5; 12 nucleotides align to TRBD2. CDR3 size: 16 residues. Germline values: CDR1 SGHRS, CDR2 YFSETQ. With V trimmed by 4 bases and J by 5 bases, 9 bases remained unmatched. CDR3 nucleotides: TGCGCCAGCAGCCTACCGCGACTAGCGGGGGAGGAGACCCAGTACTTC. It encodes CASSLPRLAGEETQYF.

The chain has TRBV4-3 and TRBJ2-1; possibly TRBD2 for D (7 bases). Germline V CDR1 and CDR2: LGHNA, YSLEER. The CDR3 extends over 16 amino acids. With 3 bases removed from V and 4 bases from J, the gap between germline ends came to 16 bases. CDR3 sequence (DNA): TGCGCCAGCAGCCAGACCTTGGGGGGGCTGTACAATGAGCAGTTCTTC. This codes for CASSQTLGGLYNEQFF.

V usage is TRBV7-9 and J usage is TRBJ2-5; the D gene is possibly TRBD1 (6 bases). This CDR3 contains 16 residues. CDR1 SEHNR and CDR2 FQNEAQ come from the germline V gene (reference sequence). The V end lost 5 bases, the J end lost 5 bases, and 21 bases lay between the germline ends. The CDR3 DNA follows: TGTGCCAGCAGCGAGGGGGACCACCTCCTCCGCGAGACCCAGTACTTC. Translating it yields CASSEGDHLLRETQYF.

J is TRBJ1-5 and V is TRBV9; D possibly corresponds to TRBD1 (6 bases). CDR1 is SGDLS and CDR2 is YYNGEE in the germline V gene. The CDR3 extends over 15 amino acids. Trimming removed 4 bases from V and 3 bases from J, with 14 bases in between. The DNA for the CDR3 is TGTGCCAGCAGCCCGGGACATTCTGCCAATCAGCCCCAGCATTTT. Its protein product is CASSPGHSANQPQHF.

This clone appeared a single time. V usage is TRBV5-1 and J usage is TRBJ2-5; the D gene is possibly TRBD1 (5 bases). The V gene's germline CDR1 is SGHRS and CDR2 YFSETQ. Deletions cut 2 bases from V and 2 bases from J, with 10 bases between. The CDR3 is made up of 14 amino acids. CDR3 DNA: TGCGCCAGCAGCTTATTCGACAGTCAAGAGACCCAGTACTTC. This encodes CASSLFDSQETQYF. The entire variable domain, with the rest obtained from reference TRBV5-1 and TRBJ2-5, is as follows: KAGVTQTPRYLIKTRGQQVTLSCSPISGHRSVSWYQQTPGQGLQFLFEYFSETQRNKGNFPGRFSGRQFSNSRSEMNVSTLELGDSALYLCASSLFDSQETQYFGPGTRLLVL.

A single count supports this clone. The genes are TRBV7-2 and TRBJ1-5; the D gene is possibly TRBD1 (5 bases). The germline V gene has CDR1 SGHTA and CDR2 FQGNSA. Trimming pared 5 bases from V and 3 bases from J, leaving 11 bases between. The CDR3 length is 14 residues. The CDR3 DNA is TGTGCCAGCAGCCCAGACAGAACCAATCAGCCCCAGCATTTT. This codes for CASSPDRTNQPQHF.

This clone was counted between two and nine times. The V call is TRBV7-6, the J call TRBJ1-6; D ambiguous. Germline lookup yields CDR1 SGHVS and CDR2 FNYEAQ. This CDR3 contains 15 residues. Trimming stripped 1 base from V and 9 bases from J, with 13 bases between. DNA for the CDR3: TGTGCCAGCAGCTTAGACGATAGGGAGGGTTCACCCCTCCACTTT. This gives the protein CASSLDDREGSPLHF.

The chain employs TRBV20-1 and TRBJ2-1; TRBD1 matches 7 bases. With V trimmed by 3 bases and J by 5 bases, 16 bases remained unmatched. Germline V gives CDR1 DFQATT, CDR2 SNEGSKA (reference sequence). The CDR3 has 17 residues. The CDR3 spells CSASRLFGTARHNEQFF. CDR3 coding DNA: TGCAGTGCTAGTCGCCTCTTCGGGACAGCCCGGCACAATGAGCAGTTCTTC.

The chain is built from TRBV18 and TRBJ1-2, with 7 bases lining up with TRBD1. Unmatched junction bases numbered 4, after V lost 6 bases and J lost 0 bases. Germline loops: CDR1 KGHSH, CDR2 LQKENI. The CDR3 loop spans 14 amino acids. CDR3 in DNA: TGTGCCAGCTCCCGGGACAGAGCTAACTATGGCTACACCTTC. Protein: CASSRDRANYGYTF.

This chain connects TRBV6-1 to TRBJ1-5; possible D gene TRBD1, 6 bases. V shed 3 bases and J shed 6 bases, with 18 bases lying between them. Germline assignment: CDR1 MNHNS and CDR2 SASEGT. This CDR3 region has 16 residues. CDR3 sequence reads: CASSDRVQGRGQPQHF. The CDR3 DNA reads TGTGCCAGCAGTGATCGGGTACAGGGTCGGGGTCAGCCCCAGCATTTT.

The V and J genes are TRBV5-8 and TRBJ2-7; TRBD2 is a possible D gene (6 bases). Germline V gene sequence: CDR1 SGHTS, CDR2 YDEGEE. This CDR3 spans 15 amino acids. Trimming stripped 1 base from V and 2 bases from J, with 13 bases between. The CDR3 loop is CASSLPGGTPYEQYF. CDR3 nucleotides: TGTGCCAGCAGCTTGCCTGGGGGGACCCCCTACGAGCAGTACTTC.

This clone occurred once. V and J are TRBV11-3 and TRBJ1-2; 9 bases line up with TRBD1. V shed 5 bases, J shed 2 bases, and the junction held 3 bases outside the gene matches. Germline V gene lookup returns CDR1 SGHNT and CDR2 YENEEA. The CDR3 loop spans 14 amino acids. CDR3 sequence (DNA): TGTGCCAGCAGCACCGGACAGGGGAACTATGGCTACACCTTC. Its protein product is CASSTGQGNYGYTF.